A selection of T cell receptor beta chains follows, all from one sample in a study of cytomegalovirus exposure and HLA in healthy donors. Sequencing was performed with immunoSEQ multiplex PCR; in TCRdb, only in-frame clones are kept and a portion is missing. The repertoire includes about 160,000 clones, approximately 80% of them detected once, and 7% sits in the top ten. Sequencing input: PBMCs. The receptors derive from a woman aged 30 to 39 in good health and CMV-seropositive. The CDR3 runs from the conserved cysteine through the conserved F or W. The D gene is left open where the match is weak. Not all rows give a size; the values are once, few, many and, for expanded clones, a class.

TRBJ1-1	TRBV7-9	-	-	CASSSGQITEAFF	TGTGCCAGCAGCAGTGGACAGATCACTGAAGCTTTCTTT
TRBJ1-3	TRBV7-9	-	-	CAAGGPGNTIYF	TGTGCCGCGGGAGGACCTGGAAACACCATATATTTT
TRBJ1-1	TRBV30	-	-	CAWTKGKEAFF	TGTGCCTGGACTAAGGGGAAAGAAGCTTTCTTT
TRBJ1-3	TRBV7-9	-	-	CASSPEQPSSGNTIYF	TGTGCCAGCAGCCCTGAACAGCCCAGCTCTGGAAACACCATATATTTT
TRBJ1-5	TRBV2	TRBD1	-	CASSGTGGFQPQHF	TGTGCCAGCAGTGGGACAGGGGGTTTTCAGCCCCAGCATTTT
TRBJ2-7	TRBV2	-	-	CASSYLTEDEQYF	TGTGCCAGCAGTTATCTAACGGAGGACGAGCAGTACTTC
TRBJ2-7	TRBV5-1	-	-	CASSLGVPSGNEYEQYF	TGCGCCAGCAGCTTGGGGGTCCCATCGGGGAATGAATACGAGCAGTACTTC
TRBJ2-1	TRBV15	TRBD1	-	CATSRDIRQGIHNEQFF	TGTGCCACCAGCAGAGATATCCGACAGGGGATACACAATGAGCAGTTCTTC
TRBJ2-7	TRBV5-6	TRBD1	-	CASSLGTGGREQYF	TGTGCCAGCAGCTTGGGGACAGGGGGCAGGGAGCAGTACTTC
TRBJ2-1	TRBV29-1	-	few	CSVGKSWGDEQFF	TGCAGCGTGGGGAAGTCGTGGGGGGATGAGCAGTTCTTC
TRBJ2-2	TRBV2	-	-	CARNRARGGTGELFF	TGTGCCAGGAACAGGGCGAGAGGTGGCACCGGGGAGCTGTTTTTT